This is a list of T cell receptor beta chains from one sample in a study of blood T cell repertoires in COVID-19. Profiling relied on immunoSEQ multiplex PCR, and the TCRdb table lists in-frame clones only, not all of them. The table includes some 400,000 clones, more than 75% detected once. The source material was PBMCs or T cells enriched from blood (not recorded which). The receptors were gathered from a man aged 25-45 years who had recovered from COVID-19. CDR3s leave out the opening cysteine and the closing phenylalanine or tryptophan. Fields, in order: CDR3 protein, V gene.

cdr3_aa: ASDSPGLAGANYEQY
v_call: TRBV7-9

cdr3_aa: ASSAPPGGVHNEQF
v_call: TRBV7-8

cdr3_aa: ASNRGGGPI
v_call: TRBV2

cdr3_aa: ASSSRRTGGRLGTDTQY
v_call: TRBV7-9

cdr3_aa: ASSEAQASGSYGYT
v_call: TRBV2

cdr3_aa: ASSFPRGAMQETQY
v_call: TRBV7-9

cdr3_aa: ASSEDAQGKATGDTQY
v_call: TRBV6-1

cdr3_aa: ASSVVGENTEAF
v_call: TRBV9

cdr3_aa: ASTRGAVAF
v_call: TRBV3-1/TRBV3-2

cdr3_aa: ASSLGRKGPETQY
v_call: TRBV13

cdr3_aa: ASSEGQGVLNTEAF
v_call: TRBV5-1

cdr3_aa: SVEGQGIETQY
v_call: TRBV29-1

cdr3_aa: ASSPGTGPGANVLT
v_call: TRBV10-2

cdr3_aa: ASSFGRGNTEAF
v_call: TRBV19